This note documents a single TCR beta chain sequence. Its specificity is unknown. Profiling relied on immunoSEQ multiplex PCR, and the TCRdb table lists in-frame clones only, not all of them. This repertoire shows around 75,000 clones, 70% to 90% found once; its top ten account for over 8%. This record belongs to a study of OX40 agonist ivuxolimab in advanced cancers. About the study: Each patient was given ivuxolimab into a vein every 2 weeks, at 0.01 to 10 mg/kg. A history of anti-PD-1, anti-PD-L1 or anti-CTLA-4 therapy was acceptable, and around 36% had some.

Blood samples were obtained at baseline, cycle 4 day 1, and cycle 7 day 1. Study-level results: CD8+ T cells averaged more expanded clones than CD4+.

This TCR came from an adult with an advanced solid tumor such as melanoma, head and neck, liver or kidney cancer. Sample: CD4+ or CD8+ T cells sorted from blood, taken in a trial of the OX40 agonist ivuxolimab.

Written as DNA, the CDR3 is TGTGCCAGCAGTGCAACTTTAGGTGACCAGCCCCAGCATTTT. It is translated as CASSATLGDQPQHF. The chain is built from TRBV2 and TRBJ1-5, with no clear D. CDR1 is SNHLY and CDR2 is FYNNEI in the germline V gene. The CDR3 consists of 14 residues. Trimming removed 4 bases at V and 7 bases at J, with 14 bases between.